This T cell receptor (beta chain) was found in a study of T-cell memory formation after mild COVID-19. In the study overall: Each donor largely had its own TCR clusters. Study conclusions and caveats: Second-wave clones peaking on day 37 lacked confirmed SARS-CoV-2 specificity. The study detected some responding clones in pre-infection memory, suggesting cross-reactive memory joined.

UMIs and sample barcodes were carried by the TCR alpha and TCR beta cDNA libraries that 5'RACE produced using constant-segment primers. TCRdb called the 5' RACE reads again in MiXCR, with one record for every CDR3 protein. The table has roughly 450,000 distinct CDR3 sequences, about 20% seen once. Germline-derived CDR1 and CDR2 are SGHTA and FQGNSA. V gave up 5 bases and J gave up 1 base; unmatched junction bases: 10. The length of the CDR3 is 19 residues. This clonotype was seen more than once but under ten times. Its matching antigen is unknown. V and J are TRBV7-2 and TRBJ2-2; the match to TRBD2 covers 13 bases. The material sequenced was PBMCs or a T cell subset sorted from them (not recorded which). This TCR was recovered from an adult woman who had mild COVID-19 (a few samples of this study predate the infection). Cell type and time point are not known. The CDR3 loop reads CASSQDRTSGSWNTGELFF. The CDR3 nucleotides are TGTGCCAGCAGCCAGGACCGGACTAGCGGGAGCTGGAACACCGGGGAGCTGTTTTTT.